One and the same sample provided the 13 T cell receptor beta chains below, sequenced in a study of shared clonotypes between healthy human individuals. TCRdb's table, derived via immunoSEQ multiplex PCR, lists solely in-frame clones and lacks some. The table shows fewer than 600,000 clones, with around 77% occurring only once. Sequenced input: PBMCs. These receptors were taken from a woman in her thirties or forties in good health. Some clones in this sample may be carry-over from other donors' samples.

The J gene is TRBJ1-1, the V gene TRBV10-3; D not certain. CDR3 length equals 13 residues. The V and J ends lost 8 bases and 3 bases respectively, with 13 bases between them. Germline CDR1 ENHRY, CDR2 SYGVKD. Here the CDR3 reads CAIGVLRDTEAFF. As DNA, the CDR3 is TGTGCCATCGGGGTTCTGAGGGACACTGAAGCTTTCTTT.

The chain is built from TRBV9 and TRBJ1-1; D uncertain. The CDR3 has 13 amino acids. Between the trimmed V and J ends, which lost 2 bases and 1 base, there was a span of 6 bases. In germline, CDR1 is SGDLS, CDR2 YYNGEE. CDR3 sequence: CASSVSENTEAFF. In DNA form, the CDR3 reads TGTGCCAGCAGCGTGTCTGAGAACACTGAAGCTTTCTTT.

The V gene is TRBV6-1, the J gene TRBJ2-1, with no clear D. CDR1 MNHNS and CDR2 SASEGT come from the germline V gene. V was clipped by 1 base and J by 4 bases, with 14 bases between them. This CDR3 has 16 amino acids. CDR3 in DNA: TGTGCCAGCAGTGAAGGTATCGCAGAAGCATACAATGAGCAGTTCTTC. This sequence encodes CASSEGIAEAYNEQFF.

In its sample, this clone was seen a few times. This chain uses TRBV2 with TRBJ2-5; D not certain. V lost 3 bases, J lost 5 bases, and 19 bases lay in between. The CDR3 is made up of 16 amino acids. From germline, CDR1 is SNHLY and CDR2 FYNNEI. This chain's CDR3 is CASSDGDRLPRETQYF. CDR3 sequence (DNA): TGTGCCAGCAGTGATGGGGATCGGTTACCCCGGGAGACCCAGTACTTC.

This sequence joins TRBV4-2 and TRBJ2-2, with 11 bases identical to TRBD2. In germline, CDR1 is LGHNA, CDR2 YNFKEQ. The ends lost 3 bases at V and 6 bases at J; junction bases unmatched: 12. The CDR3 is 18 amino acids. CDR3 nucleotide sequence: TGTGCCAGCAGCCAGATAGCGGGAGGGCCGACTGGCGCCGGGGAGCTGTTTTTT. Translating it yields CASSQIAGGPTGAGELFF.

As for this clone: A far larger clone is one base from this, pointing to a likely read error. The same CDR3 can be traced to other DNA sequences in this sample. The genes are TRBV29-1 and TRBJ2-7; the match to TRBD1 covers 10 bases. The CDR3 covers 15 residues. The germline gives CDR1 SQVTM, CDR2 ANQGSEA. CDR3: CSVEARDRGFNEQYF. CDR3 sequence (DNA): TGCAGCGTTGAAGCCCGGGACAGGGGTTTCAACGAACAGTACTTC.

The chain combines TRBV5-1 with TRBJ2-7, with a weak D call TRBD2 (6 bases). Trimming stripped 7 bases from V and 4 bases from J, with 15 bases between. This CDR3 contains 13 residues. Germline V gene data show CDR1 as SGHRS and CDR2 as YFSETQ. CDR3 protein: CASAGTAGYEQYF. As DNA, the CDR3 is TGCGCCAGCGCTGGGACGGCGGGGTACGAGCAGTACTTC.

The chain uses TRBV9 and TRBJ2-3; perhaps TRBD1 as D (5 bases). The CDR3 consists of 14 residues. CDR1 is SGDLS, CDR2 YYNGEE, per germline. The V end was cut by 4 bases, the J end by 5 bases, with 14 bases between. The CDR3 sequence is CASSTNTGVDTQYF. DNA of the CDR3: TGTGCCAGCAGCACTAATACAGGAGTAGATACGCAGTATTTT.

The V call is TRBV10-2, the J call TRBJ2-3; 8 nucleotides match TRBD1. Per germline, CDR1 WSHSY and CDR2 SAAADI. V shed 0 bases and J 6 bases; nucleotides not matched to a gene: 5. This CDR3 has 15 residues. CDR3 sequence reads: CASSESKDRVDTQYF. The CDR3 DNA reads as TGCGCCAGCAGTGAGTCGAAGGACAGGGTCGATACGCAGTATTTT.

About this clone itself: A read error is likely, as this CDR3 ends without the conserved phenylalanine or tryptophan. The rearrangement links TRBV29-1 to TRBJ2-7; TRBD1 aligns across 8 bases. This CDR3 spans 16 amino acids. V shed 1 base and J 0 bases; nucleotides not matched to a gene: 8. Per the germline V gene, CDR1 is SQVTM and CDR2 is ANQGSEA. The CDR3 DNA reads TGCAGCGTTGAAGCCCCGGGCACAGGGGGCTCCTACGAGCAGTACTTA. Translating gives CSVEAPGTGGSYEQYL.

J is TRBJ1-1 and V is TRBV30, with a possible D match to TRBD1 (6 bases). V shed 7 bases and J shed 1 base, with 19 bases lying between them. The CDR3 extends over 15 amino acids. Per germline, CDR1 GTSNPN and CDR2 SVGIG (reference sequence). The CDR3 here is CASGTYLSRNTEAFF. As DNA, the CDR3 is TGTGCCTCAGGGACATACCTTAGTAGGAACACTGAAGCTTTCTTT.

The table lists this clone with many counts. The same CDR3 can be traced to other DNA sequences in this sample. V usage is TRBV9 and J usage is TRBJ1-2; D perhaps matches TRBD1 (5 bases). V was pared by 2 bases and J by 3 bases, with 14 bases between. Germline assignment: CDR1 SGDLS and CDR2 YYNGEE. The CDR3 has 15 residues. The CDR3 sequence: CASSVGGIRDYGYTF. In nucleotides, the CDR3 is TGTGCCAGCAGCGTCGGGGGGATCAGGGACTATGGCTACACCTTC.

Only a few counts were recorded for this clone. This chain joins TRBV2 and TRBJ1-5; D is unresolved. The germline V gene encodes CDR1 SNHLY and CDR2 FYNNEI. Trimming took 3 bases from V and 2 from J, leaving 11 bases between them. The CDR3 runs 15 residues. The CDR3 protein is CASSDDLGGNQPQHF. CDR3 DNA: TGTGCCAGCAGTGACGACCTTGGGGGCAATCAGCCCCAGCATTTT.